This entry describes one T cell receptor (beta chain). Its antigen is unknown. Clones were read by immunoSEQ multiplex PCR, and TCRdb kept only the in-frame ones, dropping some. The repertoire has over 200,000 clones, roughly 84% of them found once; the top ten carry roughly 2%. This sample is part of a study of cytomegalovirus exposure and HLA in healthy donors. General study findings and limits: Listed as cytomegalovirus-associated were about 160 TCR beta chains. Accounts indicate the classifier identified cytomegalovirus status with strong specificity and sensitivity. Rarity characterized most TCR sequences, yet some public TCRs appeared in many donors.

The V end lost 7 bases, the J end lost 5 bases, and 11 bases lay between the germline ends. Per germline, CDR1 SGHVS and CDR2 FQNEAQ. The CDR3 totals 13 residues. The sequenced sample consisted of PBMCs. This chain joins TRBV7-8 and TRBJ1-4; D remains unclear. The receptor was isolated from a woman aged 18 to 35 in good health and CMV-seropositive. The CDR3 bases are TGTGCCAGCACCCCCGCCGGGAATGAAAAACTGTTTTTT. Its protein product is CASTPAGNEKLFF.